The 27 T cell receptor beta chains below come from one sample, sequenced in a study of shared clonotypes between healthy human individuals. TCRdb keeps only in-frame clones here, not all; method: immunoSEQ multiplex PCR. The profile covers 850,000 to 1,100,000 clones, with roughly 80% appearing a single time and 0.85% to 1% taken by the ten largest. The sequenced material came from memory CD4+ T cells from PBMCs. Subset given: CD45RA-negative fraction. The receptors here all came from a man between 18 and 29 years old in good health. Some clones in this sample may be carry-over from other donors' samples.

This chain connects TRBV7-8 to TRBJ2-2; 8 bases align to TRBD1. The germline gives CDR1 SGHVS, CDR2 FQNEAQ. Trimming took 5 bases from V and 0 from J; bases not matched to a gene: 5. This CDR3 spans 16 amino acids. Here the CDR3 DNA reads TGTGCCAGCAGCCCCCGGACAGGGACGAACACCGGGGAGCTGTTTTTT. Its protein product is CASSPRTGTNTGELFF.

The chain joins TRBV6-4 to TRBJ2-3; TRBD2 is a possible D gene (6 bases). This CDR3 is 16 amino acids long. The germline gives CDR1 MRHNA, CDR2 SNTAGT. Trimming took off 3 bases at V and 6 bases at J, with 19 bases between the two ends. The CDR3 is CASSERAGIGSDTQYF. DNA for the CDR3: TGTGCCAGCAGTGAGCGGGCGGGAATAGGATCGGATACGCAGTATTTT.

This sequence joins TRBV4-2 and TRBJ1-2; D uncertain. Germline assignment: CDR1 LGHNA and CDR2 YNFKEQ. The CDR3 is 14 residues long. Trimming removed 0 bases at V and 4 bases at J, with 9 bases between. The CDR3 DNA sequence: TGTGCCAGCAGCCAAGATGGGATCTTCTATGGCTACACCTTC. Its protein is CASSQDGIFYGYTF.

This clone is a singleton in its sample. This chain joins TRBV28 and TRBJ1-5, with D perhaps matching TRBD1 (6 bases). The CDR3 consists of 14 residues. The V end was cut by 5 bases, the J end by 4 bases, with 12 bases between. Germline-derived CDR1 and CDR2 are MDHEN and SYDVKM. The CDR3 DNA reads TGTGCCAGCAGTGGTCCGGGACAAAATCAGCCCCAGCATTTT. This sequence encodes CASSGPGQNQPQHF. Filled out from reference TRBV28 and TRBJ1-5, the complete variable domain reads DVKVTQSSRYLVKRTGEKVFLECVQDMDHENMFWYRQDPGLGLRLIYFSYDVKMKEKGDIPEGYSVSREKKERFSLILESASTNQTSMYLCASSGPGQNQPQHFGDGTRLSIL.

The V call is TRBV20-1, the J call TRBJ2-5; D not resolved. CDR3 size: 11 residues. V gave up 2 bases and J gave up 13 bases, with 14 bases separating them. Germline CDR1 is DFQATT and CDR2 is SNEGSKA (reference sequence). CDR3 sequence reads: CSARSSQFPYF. The DNA for the CDR3 is TGCAGTGCTAGATCCTCTCAATTCCCGTACTTC.

The V gene is TRBV5-7, the J gene TRBJ1-2; possible D gene TRBD1, 5 bases. TRBV5-7 qualifies as an ORF whose function is uncertain. CDR3 length: 15 amino acids. Trimming removed 0 bases from V and 3 bases from J, with 12 bases in between. CDR3 residues: CASSLADSYHYGYTF. The CDR3, as DNA: TGTGCCAGCAGCTTGGCCGACAGTTACCACTATGGCTACACCTTC.

The chain combines TRBV29-1 with TRBJ1-4; D is undetermined. CDR1 is SQVTM and CDR2 is ANQGSEA in the germline V gene. There are 11 residues in the CDR3. With 4 bases removed from V and 8 bases from J, the gap between germline ends came to 8 bases. CDR3 residues: CSVVVGEKLFF. CDR3 coding DNA: TGCAGCGTTGTGGTGGGCGAAAAACTGTTTTTT.

The chain combines TRBV7-2 with TRBJ1-1; D remains ambiguous. Germline values: CDR1 SGHTA, CDR2 FQGNSA. The CDR3 spans 14 residues. Trimming left V 5 bases short and J 0 bases short, with 10 bases between. Here the CDR3 DNA reads TGTGCCAGCAGCCCGAGACTGTTGAACACTGAAGCTTTCTTT. Translation: CASSPRLLNTEAFF.

This rearrangement joins TRBV6-1 to TRBJ1-4; unclear D gene. The CDR3 has 16 residues. Germline V gives CDR1 MNHNS, CDR2 SASEGT. V shed 0 bases and J shed 7 bases, with 15 bases lying between them. Here the CDR3 DNA reads TGTGCCAGCAGTGAAGCGCTGGGAGGGTACGTTGAAAAACTGTTTTTT. It translates to CASSEALGGYVEKLFF.

The J gene is TRBJ2-5, the V gene TRBV7-7, with no clear D. The CDR3 contains 12 residues. Germline V gene data show CDR1 as SSHAT and CDR2 as FNYEAQ (reference sequence). V gave up 4 bases and J gave up 7 bases, with 10 bases separating them. DNA of the CDR3: TGTGCCAGCAGCTCTTTTCGTGGGACCCAGTACTTC. It specifies CASSSFRGTQYF.

The chain uses TRBV5-8 and TRBJ2-3; tentatively, D is TRBD2 (6 bases). Trimming removed 0 bases from V and 1 base from J, with 9 bases in between. Germline CDR1 reads SGHTS; CDR2 reads YDEGEE. The CDR3 extends over 15 amino acids. The CDR3, as DNA: TGTGCCAGCAGCTTGGACGGGACTCGCACAGATACGCAGTATTTT. This encodes CASSLDGTRTDTQYF.

The chain links TRBV28 to TRBJ2-3, with TRBD2 identical over 11 bases. The CDR3 totals 19 residues. Germline values: CDR1 MDHEN, CDR2 SYDVKM. V lost 6 bases and J lost 0; bases outside the gene matches: 14. CDR3 DNA: TGTGCCAGCAGCCGAAAGACTAGCGGGACCCAAACTAGCACAGATACGCAGTATTTT. Translated, it gives CASSRKTSGTQTSTDTQYF.

The rearrangement uses TRBV7-2 and TRBJ1-1; tentatively, D is TRBD1 (6 bases). The CDR3 is 15 residues long. Germline lookup yields CDR1 SGHTA and CDR2 FQGNSA. V was cut by 5 bases and J by 0 bases, with 13 bases left in between. The CDR3 bases are TGTGCCAGCAGCGGGAGGGGGGCCATGAACACTGAAGCTTTCTTT. Translating gives CASSGRGAMNTEAFF.

This clone was observed many times. This chain joins TRBV18 and TRBJ1-2, with D maybe TRBD1 (5 bases). This CDR3 comprises 13 residues. Per germline, CDR1 KGHSH and CDR2 LQKENI. Trimming took off 3 bases at V and 4 bases at J, with 9 bases between the two ends. Written as DNA, the CDR3 is TGTGCCAGCTCACCCGACAGATCCTATGGCTACACCTTC. This encodes CASSPDRSYGYTF.

The rearrangement joins TRBV7-3 to TRBJ1-1; a weak D match, TRBD1 (5 bases). With 5 bases removed from V and 1 base from J, the gap between germline ends came to 20 bases. The CDR3 is 17 amino acids. The germline CDR1 and CDR2 sequences are SGHTA and FQGTGA. Written as DNA, the CDR3 is TGTGCCAGCAGCAATGGGCCACCGGGGACCGGGAACACTGAAGCTTTCTTT. Its translation is CASSNGPPGTGNTEAFF.

The chain joins TRBV2 to TRBJ2-1; TRBD2 matches 7 bases. V shed 4 bases and J 6 bases; nucleotides not matched to a gene: 9. The CDR3 runs 15 residues. Germline loops: CDR1 SNHLY, CDR2 FYNNEI. CDR3 residues: CASSVGGRASNEQFF. Written as DNA, the CDR3 is TGTGCCAGCAGTGTTGGGGGGAGGGCCTCCAATGAGCAGTTCTTC.

Worth noting for this clone: In the same sample, other DNA sequences code for this CDR3. This rearrangement joins TRBV7-2 to TRBJ1-5; 8 bases align to TRBD1. Germline assignment: CDR1 SGHTA and CDR2 FQGNSA. The J segment lost 5 bases and the V segment lost 5 bases, leaving 2 bases of the junction unmatched. The CDR3 sequence is 13 residues long. CDR3 nucleotides: TGTGCCAGCAGCCCGGACAGGGATCAGCCCCAGCATTTT. It codes for CASSPDRDQPQHF.

V usage is TRBV5-6 and J usage is TRBJ2-2; the match to TRBD2 covers 9 bases. The germline V gene has CDR1 SGHDT and CDR2 YYEEEE. The CDR3 consists of 16 residues. Germline trimming cut 0 bases from V and 4 bases from J; bases unmatched to any gene: 4. The CDR3 is CASSLVAGDLTGELFF. CDR3 sequence (DNA): TGTGCCAGCAGCTTGGTAGCGGGAGACCTCACCGGGGAGCTGTTTTTT.

A few counts support this clone. This chain joins TRBV18 and TRBJ2-7; D call uncertain. The CDR3 runs 11 residues. Trimming took off 2 bases at V and 7 bases at J, with 6 bases between the two ends. CDR1 is KGHSH, CDR2 LQKENI, per germline. CDR3 DNA: TGTGCCAGCTCACCATCGGAAGAGCAGTACTTC. This gives the protein CASSPSEEQYF.

This clone was picked up a small number of times. V is TRBV29-1 and J is TRBJ1-5; D call uncertain. Per germline, CDR1 SQVTM and CDR2 ANQGSEA. The CDR3 spans 15 residues. V lost 6 bases and J lost 0, with 15 bases in between. The CDR3 region is CSVPVGPNSNQPQHF. CDR3 in DNA: TGCAGCGTGCCCGTAGGGCCTAATAGCAATCAGCCCCAGCATTTT. The variable domain in full, with the rest retrieved from reference TRBV29-1 and TRBJ1-5, is SAVISQKPSRDICQRGTSLTIQCQVDSQVTMMFWYRQQPGQSLTLIATANQGSEATYESGFVIDKFPISRPNLTFSTLTVSNMSPEDSSIYLCSVPVGPNSNQPQHFGDGTRLSIL.

The sample holds a few counts of this clone. This chain joins TRBV6-1 and TRBJ2-5; D perhaps matches TRBD2 (6 bases). Near its end, the DNA agrees better with TRBJ2-7, so the J call may be wrong. The CDR3 runs 15 residues. The germline V gene encodes CDR1 MNHNS and CDR2 SASEGT. The CDR3 region has the DNA TGTGCCAGCAGTCCCCGACTAGATCCGCCCTACGAGCAGTACTTC. It codes for CASSPRLDPPYEQYF.

There are a few counts of this clone. Other nucleotide sequences from this sample produce the same CDR3. J is TRBJ1-1 and V is TRBV18, with unresolved D. CDR1 and CDR2 (germline): KGHSH, LQKENI. V gave up 1 base and J gave up 0 bases, with 3 bases separating them. This CDR3 has 13 amino acids. In DNA form, the CDR3 reads TGTGCCAGCTCACCACAATTGAACACTGAAGCTTTCTTT. As protein: CASSPQLNTEAFF.

The chain combines TRBV30 with TRBJ2-7; D is perhaps TRBD1 or TRBD2 (6 bases each). The CDR3 has 19 residues. V was shortened by 3 bases and J by 6 bases, with 33 bases between the two germline ends. Germline V gene data show CDR1 as GTSNPN and CDR2 as SVGIG (reference sequence). The CDR3 region has the DNA TGTGCCTGGAGCCAACTCCGGGGAAACCCCGGGGGCGCGGGGTCCGAGCAGTACTTC. Translation: CAWSQLRGNPGGAGSEQYF.

The V and J genes are TRBV9 and TRBJ2-3; 11 bases map to TRBD2. The CDR3 sequence is 16 residues long. V dropped 3 bases and J dropped 5; count of bases not matched to a gene: 8. The V gene's germline CDR1 is SGDLS and CDR2 YYNGEE. CDR3 sequence: CASSGLAGGGRDTQYF. The CDR3 nucleotides read TGTGCCAGCAGCGGATTAGCGGGAGGGGGAAGAGATACGCAGTATTTT.

The table lists this clone with a few counts. The CDR3 is CASREGLAGVGTQYF. The CDR3, as DNA: TGTGCCAGCAGGGAGGGACTAGCGGGAGTCGGTACGCAGTATTTT. The chain links TRBV2 to TRBJ2-3; the match to TRBD2 covers 14 bases. The CDR3 has 15 amino acids. Germline CDR1 and CDR2: SNHLY and FYNNEI. V trimming: 6 bases; J trimming: 8 bases; junction bases outside the gene matches: 7.

V and J are TRBV25-1 and TRBJ2-3; D uncertain. Trimming took off 2 bases at V and 0 bases at J, with 9 bases between the two ends. This CDR3 comprises 15 residues. The germline gives CDR1 MGHDK, CDR2 SYGVNS. CDR3 bases: TGTGCCAGCAGTGAAGCGGCGACTAGCACAGATACGCAGTATTTT. It encodes CASSEAATSTDTQYF.

The gene calls are TRBV19 and TRBJ2-2; perhaps TRBD2 as D (6 bases). Trimming left V 3 bases short and J 1 base short, with 12 bases between. Germline lookup yields CDR1 LNHDA and CDR2 SQIVND (reference sequence). The CDR3 spans 16 residues. The CDR3 DNA reads as TGTGCCAGTAGTATCGGTCTAGCGAAGAACACCGGGGAGCTGTTTTTT. The encoded protein is CASSIGLAKNTGELFF.